The 11 T cell receptor beta chains listed next were all sequenced from one sample in a study of T cell changes during pregnancy in multiple sclerosis. The table came from immunoSEQ multiplex PCR; TCRdb's copy has only in-frame clones and leaves some out. The sample lists tens of thousands of clones, roughly nine tenths occurring once. The material sequenced was CD4+ T cells from peripheral blood mononuclear cells, taken in the first trimester of pregnancy. The origin of the receptors is a female donor with multiple sclerosis, enrolled in a pregnancy study.

In this sample, this clone turned up once. The chain has TRBV14 and TRBJ1-2; weak D call: TRBD1 (5 bases). This CDR3 region has 13 residues. Trimming stripped 4 bases from V and 9 bases from J, with 15 bases between. Germline V CDR1 and CDR2: SGHDN, FVKESK. The CDR3 DNA reads as TGTGCCAGCAGCCTCCAGGGTCTCGGGCGCTACACCTTC. Translation: CASSLQGLGRYTF.

V is TRBV2 and J is TRBJ1-5; 7 nucleotides line up with TRBD1. V lost 7 bases to trimming and J lost 0 bases; unmatched junction nucleotides: 3. The germline CDR1 and CDR2 sequences are SNHLY and FYNNEI. This CDR3 comprises 14 residues. CDR3 sequence (DNA): TGTGCCAGCAATGACAGGGATAGCAATCAGCCCCAGCATTTT. Translation: CASNDRDSNQPQHF.

The J gene is TRBJ2-7, the V gene TRBV15; D is possibly TRBD2 (5 bases). This CDR3 has 14 amino acids. Deletions cut 0 bases from V and 3 bases from J, with 9 bases between. The germline V gene encodes CDR1 LNHNV and CDR2 YYDKDF (reference sequence). This CDR3 is CATSREAAGYEQYF. Here the CDR3 DNA reads TGTGCCACCAGCAGAGAAGCGGCGGGCTACGAGCAGTACTTC.

The V call is TRBV18, the J call TRBJ1-2; tentatively, D is TRBD1 (6 bases). Trimming left V 3 bases short and J 6 bases short, with 14 bases between. The CDR3 loop spans 14 amino acids. Germline CDR1 reads KGHSH; CDR2 reads LQKENI. The CDR3 nucleotides are TGTGCCAGCTCACCTTTGCGGGGGGCTGATGGCTACACCTTC. It codes for CASSPLRGADGYTF.

The chain employs TRBV5-1 and TRBJ2-1, with 14 bases lining up with TRBD2. The junction had 5 bases not matched to a gene; V was cut back by 3 bases and J by 0 bases. CDR3 size: 18 residues. CDR1 SGHRS and CDR2 YFSETQ come from the germline V gene. In DNA, the CDR3 is TGCGCCAGCAGCTCTGGACTAGCGGGAGGATTCTCCTACAATGAGCAGTTCTTC. As protein: CASSSGLAGGFSYNEQFF.

The chain carries TRBV6-1 and TRBJ1-1; 7 positions agree with TRBD1. V was clipped by 6 bases and J by 5 bases; unmatched bases: 6. Germline V lookup: CDR1 MNHNS, CDR2 SASEGT. The CDR3 loop spans 13 amino acids. CDR3: CASRKDRVTEAFF. CDR3 nucleotide sequence: TGTGCCAGCAGGAAAGACAGGGTAACTGAAGCTTTCTTT.

The CDR3 region has the DNA TGTGCCAGCAGCTTAGATTGGCAGGGGAACGGAAACACCATATATTTT. Its translation: CASSLDWQGNGNTIYF. The rearrangement links TRBV11-3 to TRBJ1-3; tentative D call: TRBD1 (6 bases). Germline-derived CDR1 and CDR2 are SGHNT and YENEEA. There are 16 residues in the CDR3. Between the trimmed V and J ends, which lost 0 bases and 4 bases, there was a span of 13 bases.

The chain employs TRBV5-1 and TRBJ2-7, with TRBD1 identical over 10 bases. This CDR3 region has 14 residues. Germline trimming cut 6 bases from V and 3 bases from J; bases unmatched to any gene: 6. The germline V gene encodes CDR1 SGHRS and CDR2 YFSETQ. CDR3 DNA: TGCGCCAGCAAGAGACAGGGGGCTTTCTACGAGCAGTACTTC. The encoded protein is CASKRQGAFYEQYF.

This clone was observed a few times. V and J are TRBV18 and TRBJ2-1; D is possibly TRBD1 (6 bases). Germline CDR1 reads KGHSH; CDR2 reads LQKENI. With 2 bases removed from V and 7 bases from J, the gap between germline ends came to 12 bases. There are 14 residues in the CDR3. CDR3 region: CASSPRQGKNEQFF. DNA of the CDR3: TGTGCCAGCTCACCAAGGCAGGGGAAGAATGAGCAGTTCTTC.

CDR3 DNA sequence: TGTGCCAGCACACTAGCGGACACAGATACGCAGTATTTT. Translation: CASTLADTDTQYF. V and J are TRBV2 and TRBJ2-3; 8 bases are shared with TRBD2. Germline trimming cut 7 bases from V and 2 bases from J; bases unmatched to any gene: 2. Germline V CDR1 and CDR2: SNHLY, FYNNEI. CDR3 length: 13 residues.

This rearrangement joins TRBV18 to TRBJ1-3; TRBD1 aligns across 8 bases. This CDR3 is 16 amino acids long. V shed 2 bases, J shed 0 bases, and the junction held 3 bases outside the gene matches. Per germline, CDR1 KGHSH and CDR2 LQKENI. CDR3 region: CASSPRQGSSGNTIYF. CDR3 nucleotide sequence: TGTGCCAGCTCACCAAGACAGGGGAGCTCTGGAAACACCATATATTTT.